This T cell receptor beta chain was identified in a study of blood T cell repertoires in COVID-19. Some clones are missing from TCRdb's copy, which holds only in-frame ones; the method was immunoSEQ multiplex PCR. The sample lists approximately 490,000 clones, around 87% occurring once. Trimming took off 9 bases at V and 0 bases at J, with 12 bases between the two ends. The germline V gene has CDR1 SGHVS and CDR2 FQNEAQ. The CDR3 length is 14 residues. Symptom resolution, clearance, or two negative PCRs marked the recovered donors of Cohort 3. The clonotype originates from a woman under 30 who had recovered from COVID-19. The sample taken for sequencing was PBMCs or T cells enriched from blood (not recorded which). V gene TRBV7-8 combines with J gene TRBJ1-3; the D is unclear. Here the CDR3 reads CASSERDSGNTIYF. CDR3 bases: TGTGCCAGTTCGGAACGGGACTCTGGAAACACCATATATTTT. Variable domain in full (rest from reference TRBV7-8 and TRBJ1-3): GAGVSQSPRYKVAKRGQDVALRCDPISGHVSLFWYQQALGQGPEFLTYFQNEAQLDKSGLPSDRFFAERPEGSVSTLKIQRTQQEDSAVYLCASSERDSGNTIYFGEGSWLTVV.